Listed below are T cell receptor beta chains from one sample, sequenced in a study of T cell clones after liver transplantation. Clones were sequenced by immunoSEQ multiplex PCR, and TCRdb holds only the in-frame ones, with some missing. This table has around 9,300 clones, over 60% appearing once. The sample here was CD8+ T cells from blood, taken at the approximately 16-month timepoint. These receptors were collected from a human patient who received a liver transplant. Among the T cells, some may be from the graft donor. Each CDR3 is given without its conserved first and last residue. Each record gives: J gene, V gene, CDR3 protein.

J gene: TRBJ1-2; V gene: TRBV28; CDR3 protein: ASRARGRRGGYT
J gene: TRBJ1-2; V gene: TRBV5-6; CDR3 protein: ASSLEGALALGYT
J gene: TRBJ2-2; V gene: TRBV4-1; CDR3 protein: ASSQGGFNTGELF
J gene: TRBJ1-1; V gene: TRBV28; CDR3 protein: ASSLRGQSFLTEAF
J gene: TRBJ2-7; V gene: TRBV11-2; CDR3 protein: ASSLVMLAGSYEQY
J gene: TRBJ2-3; V gene: TRBV2; CDR3 protein: ASSEAGGWTDTQY
J gene: TRBJ1-2; V gene: TRBV6-5; CDR3 protein: ASSLPGRWIYYGYT
J gene: TRBJ2-5; V gene: TRBV6-4; CDR3 protein: ASSVNGGGGLAGVKETQY
J gene: TRBJ1-4; V gene: TRBV19; CDR3 protein: ASSIDGGATNEKLF
J gene: TRBJ1-1; V gene: TRBV19; CDR3 protein: ASSITGSDTEAF
J gene: TRBJ1-1; V gene: TRBV6-5; CDR3 protein: ASSYSGGDEAF
J gene: TRBJ2-7; V gene: TRBV9; CDR3 protein: ASSVEGGRSYEQY
J gene: TRBJ2-5; V gene: TRBV5-5; CDR3 protein: ASSLGQRLQETQY
J gene: TRBJ2-1; V gene: TRBV27; CDR3 protein: ASSFLAGGPYNEQF
J gene: TRBJ2-2; V gene: TRBV7-6; CDR3 protein: ASSLGTGHTGELF
J gene: TRBJ1-1; V gene: TRBV18; CDR3 protein: ASSPRSRRNGNTEAF
J gene: TRBJ1-1; V gene: TRBV5-4; CDR3 protein: ASSEDKYEAF
J gene: TRBJ2-7; V gene: TRBV19; CDR3 protein: ASSPSGTGPYEQY
J gene: TRBJ2-1; V gene: TRBV7-7; CDR3 protein: ADPRQGVFPAVGMYNEQF
J gene: TRBJ1-2; V gene: TRBV11-2; CDR3 protein: ASSLETTGNGYT
J gene: TRBJ2-1; V gene: TRBV27; CDR3 protein: ASSQPDGETYNEQF